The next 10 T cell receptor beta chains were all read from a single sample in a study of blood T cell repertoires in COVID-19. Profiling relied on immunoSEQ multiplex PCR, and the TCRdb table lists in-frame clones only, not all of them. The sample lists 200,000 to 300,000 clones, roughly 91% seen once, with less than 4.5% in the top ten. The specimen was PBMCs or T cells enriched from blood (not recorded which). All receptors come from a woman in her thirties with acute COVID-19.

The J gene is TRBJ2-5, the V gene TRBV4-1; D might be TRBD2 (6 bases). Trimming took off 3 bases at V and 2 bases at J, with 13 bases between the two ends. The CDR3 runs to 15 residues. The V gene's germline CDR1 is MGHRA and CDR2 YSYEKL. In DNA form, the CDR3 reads TGCGCCAGCAGCCACCTTTTCGGGGGACAAGAGACCCAGTACTTC. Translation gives CASSHLFGGQETQYF.

This CDR3 is CAWNYRDDAANYGYTF. The CDR3, as DNA: TGTGCCTGGAACTACAGGGACGACGCAGCTAACTATGGCTACACCTTC. This chain links TRBV30 with TRBJ1-2; D may be TRBD1 (6 bases). Per the germline V gene, CDR1 is GTSNPN and CDR2 is SVGIG (reference sequence). CDR3 size: 16 residues. Trimming shortened V by 4 bases and J by 0 bases, and 18 bases separated the two germline ends.

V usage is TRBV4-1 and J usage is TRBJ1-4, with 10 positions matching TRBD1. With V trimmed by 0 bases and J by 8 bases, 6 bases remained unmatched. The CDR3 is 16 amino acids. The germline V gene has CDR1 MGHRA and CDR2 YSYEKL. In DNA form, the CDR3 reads TGCGCCAGCAGCCAAGATCCGACAGGGGGCGAAGAAAAACTGTTTTTT. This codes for CASSQDPTGGEEKLFF.

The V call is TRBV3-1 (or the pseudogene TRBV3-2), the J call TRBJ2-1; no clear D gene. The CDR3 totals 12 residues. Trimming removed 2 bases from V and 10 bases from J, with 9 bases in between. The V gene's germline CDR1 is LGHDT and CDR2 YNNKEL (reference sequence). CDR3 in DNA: TGTGCCAGCAGCCAATCAGAGGTCGAGCAGTTCTTC. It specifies CASSQSEVEQFF.

CDR3 amino acids: CASSHRAPEEVDEKLFF. The CDR3 region has the DNA TGTGCCAGCAGTCACCGGGCCCCGGAGGAGGTCGATGAAAAACTGTTTTTT. The V and J genes are TRBV7-6 and TRBJ1-4; D is unclear. Trimming removed 6 bases at V and 6 bases at J, with 23 bases between. The CDR3 is made up of 17 amino acids. Germline V lookup: CDR1 SGHVS, CDR2 FNYEAQ.

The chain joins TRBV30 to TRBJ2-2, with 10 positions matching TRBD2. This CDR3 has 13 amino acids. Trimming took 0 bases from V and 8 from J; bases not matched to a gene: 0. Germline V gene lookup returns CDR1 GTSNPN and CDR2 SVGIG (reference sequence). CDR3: CAWSVLAGGELFF. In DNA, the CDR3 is TGTGCCTGGAGTGTACTAGCGGGGGGGGAGCTGTTTTTT.

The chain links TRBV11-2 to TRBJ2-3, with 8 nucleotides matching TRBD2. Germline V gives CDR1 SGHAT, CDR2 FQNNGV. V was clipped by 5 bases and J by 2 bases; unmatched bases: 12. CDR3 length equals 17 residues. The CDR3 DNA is TGTGCCAGCAGCATAAGCCCCAGCGGGAGCCCCACAGATACGCAGTATTTT. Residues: CASSISPSGSPTDTQYF.

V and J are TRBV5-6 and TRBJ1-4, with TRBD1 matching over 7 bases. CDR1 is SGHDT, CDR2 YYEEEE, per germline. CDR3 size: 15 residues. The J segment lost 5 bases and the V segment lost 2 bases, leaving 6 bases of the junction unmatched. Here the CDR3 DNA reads TGTGCCAGCAGCTTACCCGGGACAGTAAATGAAAAACTGTTTTTT. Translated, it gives CASSLPGTVNEKLFF.

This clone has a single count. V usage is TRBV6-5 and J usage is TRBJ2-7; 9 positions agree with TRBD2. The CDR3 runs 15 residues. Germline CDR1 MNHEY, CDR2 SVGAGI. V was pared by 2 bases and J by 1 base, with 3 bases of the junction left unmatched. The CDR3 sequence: CASSYGRGGSYEQYF. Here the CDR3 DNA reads TGTGCCAGCAGTTACGGGCGGGGGGGTTCCTACGAGCAGTACTTC.

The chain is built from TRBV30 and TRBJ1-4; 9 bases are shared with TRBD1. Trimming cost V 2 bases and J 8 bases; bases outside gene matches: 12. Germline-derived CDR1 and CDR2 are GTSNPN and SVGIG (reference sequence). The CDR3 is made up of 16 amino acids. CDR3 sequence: CAWSRTQGAGWEKLFF. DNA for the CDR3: TGTGCCTGGAGTCGCACACAGGGGGCGGGATGGGAAAAACTGTTTTTT.